This is a list of T cell receptor beta chains from one sample in a study of regulatory T cells in long-lasting Graves disease. MiXCR was run by TCRdb on the multiplex PCR reads, yielding one entry per CDR3 protein. The sample lists under 500,000 distinct CDR3 sequences, 20% to 25% occurring once. The sequenced sample was peripheral blood mononuclear cells (PBMCs), obtained when the disease was refractory, from a patient treated with antithyroid drugs. The origin of the receptors is a female donor with Graves disease. CDR3s include the opening cysteine and the closing phenylalanine or tryptophan. The order of the fields is J gene, V gene, clone size, D gene, CDR3 DNA, CDR3 protein. The D gene is left open where the match is weak. For some rows the clone size is stated as once, few or many, or as a class when expanded; others skip it.

J gene: TRBJ1-1; V gene: TRBV29-1; clone size: few; D gene: -; CDR3 DNA: TGCAGCGTTGGCTCGTACACAGGGTGGTCCACTGAAGCTTTCTTT; CDR3 protein: CSVGSYTGWSTEAFF
J gene: TRBJ2-3; V gene: TRBV28; clone size: -; D gene: TRBD2; CDR3 DNA: TGTGCCAGCAGTAAGGGACTAGCGGGAGACCGAATATACACAGATACGCAGTATTTT; CDR3 protein: CASSKGLAGDRIYTDTQYF
J gene: TRBJ1-5; V gene: TRBV5-1; clone size: few; D gene: -; CDR3 DNA: TGCGCCAGCAGCCGGGACACCGGGAGCAATCAGCCCCAGCATTTT; CDR3 protein: CASSRDTGSNQPQHF
J gene: TRBJ2-7; V gene: TRBV9; clone size: few; D gene: TRBD2; CDR3 DNA: TGTGCCAGCAGCGTAGAGGGACTACCGTACGAGCAGTACTTC; CDR3 protein: CASSVEGLPYEQYF
J gene: TRBJ2-5; V gene: TRBV6-1; clone size: many; D gene: TRBD1; CDR3 DNA: TGTGCCAGCAGACTAATGGGGACAGGGGTAGAGACCCAGTACTTC; CDR3 protein: CASRLMGTGVETQYF
J gene: TRBJ2-2; V gene: TRBV13; clone size: -; D gene: -; CDR3 DNA: TGTGCCAGCAGCTTCCAGGGAGACACCGGGGAGCTGTTTTTT; CDR3 protein: CASSFQGDTGELFF
J gene: TRBJ1-5; V gene: TRBV12-3/TRBV12-4; clone size: many; D gene: -; CDR3 DNA: TGTGCCAGCAGTTTTTGGGCTAGCAATCAGCCCCAGCATTTT; CDR3 protein: CASSFWASNQPQHF
J gene: TRBJ1-2; V gene: TRBV6-1; clone size: many; D gene: TRBD1; CDR3 DNA: TGTGCCAGCAGACCCGGGACAGCTACTAACTATGGCTACACCTTC; CDR3 protein: CASRPGTATNYGYTF
J gene: TRBJ2-7; V gene: TRBV5-1; clone size: many; D gene: TRBD2; CDR3 DNA: TGCGCCAGCAGCCGCTCGGGACTAGCGGGAATCAACGAGCAGTACTTC; CDR3 protein: CASSRSGLAGINEQYF
J gene: TRBJ1-1; V gene: TRBV11-2; clone size: many; D gene: -; CDR3 DNA: TGTGCCAGCAGCTTAGCCCCCTTGGGGACTGAAGCTTTCTTT; CDR3 protein: CASSLAPLGTEAFF
J gene: TRBJ2-7; V gene: TRBV7-9; clone size: few; D gene: -; CDR3 DNA: TGTGCCAGCAGCCACCCTCAGGGATTGAAGGCCTCCTACGAGCAGTACTTC; CDR3 protein: CASSHPQGLKASYEQYF
J gene: TRBJ2-7; V gene: TRBV20-1; clone size: few; D gene: TRBD1; CDR3 DNA: TGCAGTGCAGGCGGGACAGGGGGACAATACGAGCAGTACTTC; CDR3 protein: CSAGGTGGQYEQYF
J gene: TRBJ1-4; V gene: TRBV28; clone size: many; D gene: -; CDR3 DNA: TGTGCCAGCAGTTTTCTGGTTTTTAATGAAAAACTGTTTTTT; CDR3 protein: CASSFLVFNEKLFF
J gene: TRBJ2-7; V gene: TRBV12-3/TRBV12-4; clone size: many; D gene: -; CDR3 DNA: TGTGCCAGCAGTCTACAGGGATTCGAGCAGTACTTC; CDR3 protein: CASSLQGFEQYF
J gene: TRBJ2-5; V gene: TRBV10-1; clone size: many; D gene: TRBD2; CDR3 DNA: TGCGCCAGCAGTGAGTCTAGCGGGAGTTGGGAGACCCAGTACTTC; CDR3 protein: CASSESSGSWETQYF
J gene: TRBJ1-6; V gene: TRBV27; clone size: many; D gene: TRBD1; CDR3 DNA: TGTGCCAGCAGTCCAGGACAGGGTATCTCACCCCTCCACTTT; CDR3 protein: CASSPGQGISPLHF
J gene: TRBJ1-3; V gene: TRBV12-3/TRBV12-4; clone size: many; D gene: -; CDR3 DNA: TGTGCCAGCAGTTCACACCGGGACAAAGTCTACACCATATATTTT; CDR3 protein: CASSSHRDKVYTIYF
J gene: TRBJ1-3; V gene: TRBV28; clone size: few; D gene: -; CDR3 DNA: TGTGCCAGCAACGAACAGGGAACTGGAAACACCATATATTTT; CDR3 protein: CASNEQGTGNTIYF
J gene: TRBJ1-1; V gene: TRBV27; clone size: many; D gene: -; CDR3 DNA: TGTGCCAGCAAATCCCCGGGACAAGAAGCTTTCTTT; CDR3 protein: CASKSPGQEAFF
J gene: TRBJ2-5; V gene: TRBV30; clone size: -; D gene: -; CDR3 DNA: TGTGCCTGGAGTCGACAGCGGAAAGAGACCCAGTGCTTC; CDR3 protein: CAWSRQRKETQCF
J gene: TRBJ2-1; V gene: TRBV5-1; clone size: few; D gene: TRBD2; CDR3 DNA: TGCGCCAGCAGCTCCGGGGAGGGGTCCTACAATGAGCAGTTCTTC; CDR3 protein: CASSSGEGSYNEQFF
J gene: TRBJ2-6; V gene: TRBV7-8; clone size: many; D gene: TRBD1; CDR3 DNA: TGTGCCAGCAGCTCCGCCGGGACAGGACTCAATGGGGCCAACGTCCTGACTTTC; CDR3 protein: CASSSAGTGLNGANVLTF
J gene: TRBJ2-7; V gene: TRBV15; clone size: many; D gene: -; CDR3 DNA: TGTGCCACCCGACTAGTCCCCGGCGAGCAGTACTTC; CDR3 protein: CATRLVPGEQYF
J gene: TRBJ2-2; V gene: TRBV20-1; clone size: few; D gene: -; CDR3 DNA: TGCAGTGCTAGGCAACCTGGGGGGACCGGGGAGCTGTTTTTT; CDR3 protein: CSARQPGGTGELFF
J gene: TRBJ2-2; V gene: TRBV7-7; clone size: few; D gene: -; CDR3 DNA: TGTGCTAGCAGCTCAATTGCGGAGAGGGTTAGCACCGGGGAGCTGTTTTTT; CDR3 protein: CASSSIAERVSTGELFF
J gene: TRBJ2-1; V gene: TRBV28; clone size: few; D gene: TRBD2; CDR3 DNA: TGTGCCAGCAGTTTATTTGGCGGGAGGGCCGGGGGTGAGCAGTTCTTC; CDR3 protein: CASSLFGGRAGGEQFF
J gene: TRBJ1-1; V gene: TRBV6-5; clone size: many; D gene: TRBD1; CDR3 DNA: TGTGCCAGCAGTTACGAGACAGGGGGCGGTGTGAACACTGAAGCTTTCTTT; CDR3 protein: CASSYETGGGVNTEAFF
J gene: TRBJ2-1; V gene: TRBV25-1; clone size: -; D gene: -; CDR3 DNA: TGTGCCAGCAGTGACTCGGGCGGTGCCTACAATGAGCAGTTCTTC; CDR3 protein: CASSDSGGAYNEQFF
J gene: TRBJ1-2; V gene: TRBV6-1; clone size: many; D gene: -; CDR3 DNA: TGTGCCAGCAGGACCACCCGGAGTTCCTATGGCTACACCTTC; CDR3 protein: CASRTTRSSYGYTF
J gene: TRBJ1-1; V gene: TRBV12-3/TRBV12-4; clone size: many; D gene: -; CDR3 DNA: TGTGCCAGCAGTCCGATGAAGAGGACTGAAGCTTTCTTT; CDR3 protein: CASSPMKRTEAFF
J gene: TRBJ2-5; V gene: TRBV5-1; clone size: few; D gene: -; CDR3 DNA: TGCGCCAGCAGCCCCCACGAGGGGACCTTCTATCTTCCTAGGGAGACCCAGTACTTC; CDR3 protein: CASSPHEGTFYLPRETQYF
J gene: TRBJ2-7; V gene: TRBV19; clone size: -; D gene: TRBD1; CDR3 DNA: TGTGCCAGTAGTAACCCCCGGGACAGGACCTACGAGCAGTACTTC; CDR3 protein: CASSNPRDRTYEQYF
J gene: TRBJ2-2; V gene: TRBV6-1; clone size: -; D gene: -; CDR3 DNA: TGTGCCACGGCCTATGGCGGGGAGCTGTTTTTT; CDR3 protein: CATAYGGELFF
J gene: TRBJ1-1; V gene: TRBV19; clone size: few; D gene: TRBD1; CDR3 DNA: TGTGCCACCCGGGACAGTGTGAACACTGAAGCTTTCTTT; CDR3 protein: CATRDSVNTEAFF
J gene: TRBJ2-5; V gene: TRBV20-1; clone size: -; D gene: -; CDR3 DNA: TGCAGTGCTCTCACAGATTTACAAGAGACCCAGTACTTC; CDR3 protein: CSALTDLQETQYF
J gene: TRBJ2-5; V gene: TRBV7-3; clone size: many; D gene: -; CDR3 DNA: TGTGCCAGCAGCTTAGGAGGGACGGAGACCCAGTACTTC; CDR3 protein: CASSLGGTETQYF
J gene: TRBJ1-1; V gene: TRBV5-6; clone size: -; D gene: -; CDR3 DNA: TGTGCCAGCAGCGCTGGAGGGGCTGAAGCTTTCTTT; CDR3 protein: CASSAGGAEAFF
J gene: TRBJ2-2; V gene: TRBV10-1; clone size: many; D gene: TRBD1; CDR3 DNA: TGCGCCAGCAGACAGGGGACGAACACCGGGGAGCTGTTTTTT; CDR3 protein: CASRQGTNTGELFF
J gene: TRBJ1-4; V gene: TRBV30; clone size: -; D gene: -; CDR3 DNA: TGTGCCTGGAGCGACGGTAATGAAAAACTGTCTTTT; CDR3 protein: CAWSDGNEKLSF
J gene: TRBJ1-2; V gene: TRBV10-3; clone size: many; D gene: -; CDR3 DNA: TGTGCCATCAGTGTCCCAGAAACCAACTATGGCTACACCTTC; CDR3 protein: CAISVPETNYGYTF
J gene: TRBJ2-7; V gene: TRBV13; clone size: few; D gene: -; CDR3 DNA: TGTGCCAGCAGCTTAGGCCCCAGGAGGGACCCAGGGGAGCAGTACTTC; CDR3 protein: CASSLGPRRDPGEQYF
J gene: TRBJ2-6; V gene: TRBV28; clone size: many; D gene: -; CDR3 DNA: TGTGCCAGCAGTCCGGGCGGGGTTGGGGCCAACGTCCTGACTTTC; CDR3 protein: CASSPGGVGANVLTF
J gene: TRBJ1-5; V gene: TRBV7-8; clone size: -; D gene: TRBD1; CDR3 DNA: TGTGCCAGCGGCCCATGGACAGGGGGCATCAGCAATCAGCCCCAGCATTTT; CDR3 protein: CASGPWTGGISNQPQHF
J gene: TRBJ1-5; V gene: TRBV30; clone size: many; D gene: -; CDR3 DNA: TGTGCCTGGAGCCCAGCGGGTCAGCCCCAGCATTTT; CDR3 protein: CAWSPAGQPQHF
J gene: TRBJ2-7; V gene: TRBV2; clone size: many; D gene: TRBD2; CDR3 DNA: TGTGCCAGCAGTGAGGGACTAGCGGGAGTTCTCTACGAGCAGTACTTC; CDR3 protein: CASSEGLAGVLYEQYF
J gene: TRBJ2-7; V gene: TRBV2; clone size: many; D gene: -; CDR3 DNA: TGTGCCACTGGGGAAGGGGTCGTCGAGCAGTACTTC; CDR3 protein: CATGEGVVEQYF
J gene: TRBJ1-1; V gene: TRBV6-1; clone size: many; D gene: -; CDR3 DNA: TGTGCCAGCAGTGAAATTTGGGAGACCGAAGCTTTCTTT; CDR3 protein: CASSEIWETEAFF
J gene: TRBJ2-5; V gene: TRBV5-6; clone size: many; D gene: TRBD1; CDR3 DNA: TGTGCCAGCAGCTTGGAGTGGGACAGGGGGCAAGAGACCCAGTACTTC; CDR3 protein: CASSLEWDRGQETQYF
J gene: TRBJ2-7; V gene: TRBV4-1; clone size: -; D gene: -; CDR3 DNA: TGCGCCAGCAGCCCAGGCTCCGGGACCCCTCAGAGGGAGCAGTACTTC; CDR3 protein: CASSPGSGTPQREQYF
J gene: TRBJ2-7; V gene: TRBV6-5; clone size: many; D gene: TRBD1; CDR3 DNA: TGTGCCAGCAGTTACCGGGACAGGGTCTACGAGCAGTACTTC; CDR3 protein: CASSYRDRVYEQYF
J gene: TRBJ2-3; V gene: TRBV28; clone size: few; D gene: -; CDR3 DNA: TGTGCCAGCAGTTTTAGAGTTTCAGATACGCAGTATTTT; CDR3 protein: CASSFRVSDTQYF
J gene: TRBJ2-5; V gene: TRBV28; clone size: many; D gene: -; CDR3 DNA: TGTGCCAGCAGACCACTAGCTGGGACCCAGTACTTC; CDR3 protein: CASRPLAGTQYF
J gene: TRBJ2-5; V gene: TRBV14; clone size: many; D gene: TRBD2; CDR3 DNA: TGTGCCAGCAGCCAAGCTGCGTCGGGAGGGAGAGAGACCCAGTACTTC; CDR3 protein: CASSQAASGGRETQYF
J gene: TRBJ1-5; V gene: TRBV30; clone size: many; D gene: -; CDR3 DNA: TGTGCCTGGAGGCCGGTGGGTGCTCAGCCCCAGCATTTT; CDR3 protein: CAWRPVGAQPQHF
J gene: TRBJ2-1; V gene: TRBV28; clone size: -; D gene: -; CDR3 DNA: TGTGCCAGCAGTTATGCAGGGGCGTACAATGAGCAGTTCTTC; CDR3 protein: CASSYAGAYNEQFF
J gene: TRBJ2-7; V gene: TRBV29-1; clone size: -; D gene: -; CDR3 DNA: TGCAGCGTCGTCTATTACTCCGGGACCACACTGCGGGAGCAGTACTTC; CDR3 protein: CSVVYYSGTTLREQYF
J gene: TRBJ2-5; V gene: TRBV2; clone size: many; D gene: -; CDR3 DNA: TGTGCCAGCAGGCCCGGGACGAACAATTTAGGGACCCAGTACTTC; CDR3 protein: CASRPGTNNLGTQYF
J gene: TRBJ1-4; V gene: TRBV10-3; clone size: -; D gene: -; CDR3 DNA: TGTGCCATCAGTGTGGGGTACGGTGGGGATGAAAAACTGTTTTTT; CDR3 protein: CAISVGYGGDEKLFF
J gene: TRBJ2-1; V gene: TRBV28; clone size: -; D gene: -; CDR3 DNA: TGTGCCAGCACCGTACTTGCTAGCTCCTACAATGAGCAGTTCTTC; CDR3 protein: CASTVLASSYNEQFF
J gene: TRBJ2-3; V gene: TRBV7-2; clone size: few; D gene: TRBD2; CDR3 DNA: TGTGCCAGCAGCCTGAGATGGCGGGAGTTACATACGCAGTATTTT; CDR3 protein: CASSLRWRELHTQYF